Sequencing of this TCR beta chain was carried out in a study of T cells after yellow fever vaccination. TCRdb called the 5' RACE reads again in MiXCR, with one record for every CDR3 protein. The data contain about 73,000 distinct CDR3 sequences, around 7.7% of them seen just once; the ten biggest clones take up about 40%. This CDR3 contains 15 residues. Between the trimmed V and J ends, which lost 8 bases and 3 bases, there was a span of 17 bases. The germline V gene encodes CDR1 MDHEN and CDR2 SYDVKM. This clonotype was counted at least ten times. This clonotype was sampled from a man in his thirties or forties who received the YFV17D yellow fever vaccine. The input for sequencing was CD8+ T cells sorted from PBMCs, taken on the day of the yellow fever booster vaccination. The chain recombines TRBV28 with TRBJ2-4, with D possibly TRBD1 on 5 matching bases. The CDR3 spells CASQDFDSYKNIQYF. The CDR3 bases are TGTGCCAGCCAAGACTTCGACAGTTACAAAAACATTCAGTACTTC.